The clone carrying this TCR beta chain has only a few counts. Its antigen is unknown. MiXCR was run by TCRdb on the reads, yielding one entry per CDR3 protein. The sample lists some 500,000 distinct CDR3 sequences, roughly 43% seen once, with 48% in the top ten. This entry comes from a study of T cell repertoires in cytomegalovirus infection. Whole-study context: Both a matching HLA type and CMV infection were indicated by public TCR beta signatures.

Germline V gives CDR1 MNHNS, CDR2 SASEGT. This CDR3 spans 15 amino acids. The ends were cut back, 6 bases at V and 9 bases at J, with 21 bases in the middle. This specimen consisted of cultured PBMCs, obtained from culture after CMV antigen stimulation. The clonotype was recovered from a human donor in good health (CMV status not recorded). Some clones in this sample may be carry-over from other donors' samples. The chain joins TRBV6-1 to TRBJ1-5; no clear D gene. The CDR3 nucleotides read TGTGCCAGCAGGGTCTATACCCCTTCATCGGGGCCCCAGCATTTT. Protein sequence: CASRVYTPSSGPQHF.